This TCR beta chain was profiled in a study of T cell responses to AZD1222 COVID-19 vaccine. Germline values: CDR1 LGHNA, CDR2 YSLEER. V was pared by 4 bases and J by 3 bases, with 20 bases between. The CDR3 totals 17 residues. Data came from immunoSEQ multiplex PCR; TCRdb stores just in-frame clones and leaves some out. The table has over 100,000 clones, around 90% seen once; the top ten hold around 9%. This specimen consisted of peripheral blood, obtained on day 0 of AZD1222 vaccination. This receptor was obtained from an adult in good health. This chain uses TRBV4-3 with TRBJ2-3; no clear D gene. The CDR3 DNA reads TGCGCCAGCAGCCTCAAAAACGGCGCCGGGCCGACAGATACGCAGTATTTT. Translating it yields CASSLKNGAGPTDTQYF.